The entry that follows covers one T cell receptor (beta chain) sequence. The data derive from a study of T cell responses to AZD1222 COVID-19 vaccine. Here immunoSEQ multiplex PCR was the method, and the copy in TCRdb shows in-frame clones only, minus some. The data contain 60,000 to 75,000 clones, roughly 87% of them singletons. V dropped 1 base and J dropped 2 bases, with 14 bases sitting between them. This CDR3 is 17 amino acids long. Germline values: CDR1 SEHNR, CDR2 FQNEAQ (reference sequence). The sequenced sample was peripheral blood, obtained 28 days after the second AZD1222 dose. The J gene is TRBJ2-2, the V gene TRBV7-9; D may be TRBD2 (5 bases). This receptor was taken from an adult who received the AZD1222 COVID-19 vaccine. The CDR3 nucleotides are TGTGCCAGCAGCTTAGTAACCGGTGGAGGCAACACCGGGGAGCTGTTTTTT. Translation gives CASSLVTGGGNTGELFF.